Following are 32 T cell receptor beta chains from one sample sequenced in a study of cytomegalovirus exposure and HLA in healthy donors. PCR employed 60 Vbeta and 13 Jbeta primers. Sequencing used immunoSEQ multiplex PCR; TCRdb keeps in-frame clones, though not all of them. This repertoire includes tens of thousands of clones. Sequenced sample: PBMCs. The origin of the receptors is a male donor in good health and CMV-seropositive.

The chain couples TRBV6-5 to TRBJ2-7, with 7 bases aligning to TRBD1. Germline CDR1 is MNHEY and CDR2 is SVGAGI. V was pared by 6 bases and J by 6 bases, with 14 bases of the junction left unmatched. The CDR3 runs 15 residues. The CDR3 DNA is TGTGCCAGCAGCTCCCGACAGGGTTTTTATAGCGAGCAGTACTTC. Protein: CASSSRQGFYSEQYF.

V is TRBV6-5 and J is TRBJ2-7; 9 bases line up with TRBD2. The germline gives CDR1 MNHEY, CDR2 SVGAGI. Trimming cost V 10 bases and J 4 bases; bases outside gene matches: 14. The length of the CDR3 is 15 residues. As DNA, the CDR3 is TGTGCCACCATTTCAGGGGCTAGCGGGACATACGAGCAGTACTTC. This translates into CATISGASGTYEQYF.

The J gene is TRBJ2-3, the V gene TRBV28, with 10 bases aligning to TRBD2. The J segment lost 4 bases and the V segment lost 6 bases, leaving 19 bases of the junction unmatched. CDR3 length: 19 amino acids. Per germline, CDR1 MDHEN and CDR2 SYDVKM. CDR3 DNA: TGTGCCAGCAGCCGGCCCTGGCCCACTCTAGCGGGGGTAGCAGATACGCAGTATTTT. Its translation: CASSRPWPTLAGVADTQYF. The full variable domain, rest sourced from reference TRBV28 and TRBJ2-3, is DVKVTQSSRYLVKRTGEKVFLECVQDMDHENMFWYRQDPGLGLRLIYFSYDVKMKEKGDIPEGYSVSREKKERFSLILESASTNQTSMYLCASSRPWPTLAGVADTQYFGPGTRLTVL.

This chain joins TRBV6-5 and TRBJ1-1; D gene ambiguous. Trimming took off 2 bases at V and 2 bases at J, with 9 bases between the two ends. This CDR3 has 14 amino acids. Germline V gene lookup returns CDR1 MNHEY and CDR2 SVGAGI. The CDR3 is CASSYSHDNTEAFF. Written as DNA, the CDR3 is TGTGCCAGCAGTTACAGCCATGATAACACTGAAGCTTTCTTT.

The chain has TRBV4-1 and TRBJ1-2; 10 nucleotides align to TRBD1. V was clipped by 0 bases and J by 0 bases; unmatched bases: 13. Germline CDR1 MGHRA, CDR2 YSYEKL. The CDR3 totals 20 residues. CDR3 sequence (DNA): TGCGCCAGCAGCCAAGAACCGGGACAGGGGAGGGCCGGAGCTAACTATGGCTACACCTTC. Translating it yields CASSQEPGQGRAGANYGYTF.

V is TRBV4-1 and J is TRBJ2-3; the match to TRBD1 covers 10 bases. The germline CDR1 and CDR2 sequences are MGHRA and YSYEKL. The CDR3 has 15 amino acids. The V and J ends lost 2 bases and 4 bases, in that order; junction bases with no gene match: 3. CDR3 sequence: CASSQRGQGPDTQYF. The CDR3 DNA follows: TGCGCCAGCAGCCAAAGGGGACAGGGGCCAGATACGCAGTATTTT.

The DNA for the CDR3 is TGTGCCAGCTCACAATCGTATGTAGACAGGCAAGATACGCAGTATTTT. This codes for CASSQSYVDRQDTQYF. This sequence joins TRBV18 and TRBJ2-3; a weak D match, TRBD1 (6 bases). The V gene lost 4 bases and the J gene lost 5 bases, with 19 bases spanning the gap. This CDR3 has 16 amino acids. Germline CDR1 and CDR2: KGHSH and LQKENI. The whole variable domain, filled in from reference TRBV18 and TRBJ2-3, reads NAGVMQNPRHLVRRRGQEARLRCSPMKGHSHVYWYRQLPEEGLKFMVYLQKENIIDESGMPKERFSAEFPKEGPSILRIQQVVRGDSAAYFCASSQSYVDRQDTQYFGPGTRLTVL.

The V call is TRBV7-2, the J call TRBJ1-1; D is unresolved. Germline values: CDR1 SGHTA, CDR2 FQGNSA. The CDR3 covers 13 residues. Trimming pared 2 bases from V and 0 bases from J, leaving 4 bases between. The CDR3 DNA reads TGTGCCAGCAGCTTACAGGTGAACACTGAAGCTTTCTTT. Protein product: CASSLQVNTEAFF.

The chain has TRBV6-5 and TRBJ2-5, with TRBD2 identical over 11 bases. Germline CDR1 is MNHEY and CDR2 is SVGAGI. V shed 2 bases, J shed 3 bases, and the junction held 2 bases outside the gene matches. The CDR3 runs 15 residues. The DNA for the CDR3 is TGTGCCAGCAGTTACCTAGCGGGAGGAAAAGAGACCCAGTACTTC. This encodes CASSYLAGGKETQYF.

The V gene is TRBV19, the J gene TRBJ1-5, with 9 nucleotides matching TRBD1. The CDR3 spans 16 residues. Per germline, CDR1 LNHDA and CDR2 SQIVND (reference sequence). The J segment lost 3 bases and the V segment lost 4 bases, leaving 7 bases of the junction unmatched. CDR3 amino acids: CASSTPGTGNNQPQHF. The CDR3 DNA reads TGTGCCAGTAGTACTCCCGGGACAGGGAACAATCAGCCCCAGCATTTT.

V and J are TRBV7-3 and TRBJ1-6; D is perhaps TRBD1 (5 bases). The length of the CDR3 is 15 residues. Germline V lookup: CDR1 SGHTA, CDR2 FQGTGA. V shed 5 bases and J shed 0 bases, with 8 bases lying between them. CDR3 DNA sequence: TGTGCCAGCAGCCAGGGTAGCTCCTATAATTCACCCCTCCACTTT. Protein: CASSQGSSYNSPLHF.

The genes are TRBV13 and TRBJ1-1; D may be TRBD1 (5 bases). From germline, CDR1 is PRHDT and CDR2 FYEKMQ (reference sequence). The V end was cut by 5 bases, the J end by 1 base, with 17 bases between. The CDR3 is made up of 16 amino acids. CDR3 region: CASSAGDGGRNTEAFF. The CDR3 DNA is TGTGCCAGCAGCGCGGGGGATGGGGGGAGGAACACTGAAGCTTTCTTT.

The chain combines TRBV30 with TRBJ1-4; 7 nucleotides line up with TRBD1. Germline CDR1 and CDR2: GTSNPN and SVGIG (reference sequence). The CDR3 contains 15 residues. V gave up 2 bases and J gave up 10 bases; unmatched junction bases: 13. This CDR3 is CAWSLRDSPFGKLFF. For the CDR3, the DNA is TGTGCCTGGAGTCTCCGGGACAGCCCTTTTGGAAAACTGTTTTTT. Complete variable domain (other parts from reference TRBV30 and TRBJ1-4): SQTIHQWPATLVQPVGSPLSLECTVEGTSNPNLYWYRQAAGRGLQLLFYSVGIGQISSEVPQNLSASRPQDRQFILSSKKLLLSDSGFYLCAWSLRDSPFGKLFFGSGTQLSVL.

The chain uses TRBV13 and TRBJ2-7, with 8 bases aligning to TRBD2. The CDR3 spans 16 residues. CDR1 is PRHDT and CDR2 is FYEKMQ in the germline V gene (reference sequence). With 0 bases clipped from V and 2 bases from J, the junction kept 6 bases outside the gene matches. Written as DNA, the CDR3 is TGTGCCAGCAGCTTAGGATCCACGGGGGGGCCCTACGAGCAGTACTTC. Translation: CASSLGSTGGPYEQYF. The variable domain in full, completed from reference TRBV13 and TRBJ2-7, reads AAGVIQSPRHLIKEKRETATLKCYPIPRHDTVYWYQQGPGQDPQFLISFYEKMQSDKGSIPDRFSAQQFSDYHSELNMSSLELGDSALYFCASSLGSTGGPYEQYFGPGTRLTVT.

The V call is TRBV6-5, the J call TRBJ2-7; D may be TRBD1 (6 bases). The V end was cut by 2 bases, the J end by 2 bases, with 13 bases between. The CDR3 covers 15 residues. Germline V lookup: CDR1 MNHEY, CDR2 SVGAGI. The CDR3 DNA sequence: TGTGCCAGCAGTTACGGCCAGGGGAGTACCTACGAGCAGTACTTC. Translation: CASSYGQGSTYEQYF.

The chain joins TRBV5-1 to TRBJ2-7; D is perhaps TRBD2 (5 bases). Germline V gene data show CDR1 as SGHRS and CDR2 as YFSETQ. Trimming pared 0 bases from V and 2 bases from J, leaving 9 bases between. The CDR3 spans 14 residues. CDR3 amino acids: CASSLGRETYEQYF. CDR3 sequence (DNA): TGCGCCAGCAGCTTGGGTAGGGAGACCTACGAGCAGTACTTC. Filled out from reference TRBV5-1 and TRBJ2-7, the complete variable domain reads KAGVTQTPRYLIKTRGQQVTLSCSPISGHRSVSWYQQTPGQGLQFLFEYFSETQRNKGNFPGRFSGRQFSNSRSEMNVSTLELGDSALYLCASSLGRETYEQYFGPGTRLTVT.

J is TRBJ2-3 and V is TRBV7-2; 7 bases line up with TRBD2. CDR1 SGHTA and CDR2 FQGNSA come from the germline V gene. The trim removed 5 bases at V and 5 bases at J, leaving 10 bases unmatched. The CDR3 extends over 15 amino acids. The CDR3 protein is CASSRTGTSEDTQYF. CDR3 nucleotides: TGTGCCAGCAGCCGCACGGGTACTAGCGAAGATACGCAGTATTTT. Variable domain in full (rest from reference TRBV7-2 and TRBJ2-3): GAGVSQSPSNKVTEKGKDVELRCDPISGHTALYWYRQSLGQGLEFLIYFQGNSAPDKSGLPSDRFSAERTGGSVSTLTIQRTQQEDSAVYLCASSRTGTSEDTQYFGPGTRLTVL.

This chain connects TRBV30 to TRBJ1-3; D gene ambiguous. Germline V CDR1 and CDR2: GTSNPN, SVGIG (reference sequence). V dropped 8 bases and J dropped 9 bases, with 14 bases sitting between them. This CDR3 contains 11 residues. CDR3 residues: CAASPGGTIYF. CDR3 in DNA: TGTGCCGCCTCCCCGGGTGGCACCATATATTTT.

The chain carries TRBV11-2 and TRBJ1-1; tentative D call: TRBD1 (5 bases). V was cut by 1 base and J by 7 bases, with 7 bases left in between. The CDR3 spans 12 residues. Looked up from germline, CDR1 is SGHAT and CDR2 is FQNNGV. CDR3 nucleotide sequence: TGTGCCAGCAGCTTAGGGGACTTTGAAGCTTTCTTT. Residues: CASSLGDFEAFF. Filled out from reference TRBV11-2 and TRBJ1-1, the complete variable domain reads EAGVAQSPRYKIIEKRQSVAFWCNPISGHATLYWYQQILGQGPKLLIQFQNNGVVDDSQLPKDRFSAERLKGVDSTLKIQPAKLEDSAVYLCASSLGDFEAFFGQGTRLTVV.

The chain joins TRBV29-1 to TRBJ2-5, with D hard to call. The CDR3 covers 15 residues. V lost 5 bases and J 4 bases, leaving 20 bases between the germline ends. Germline values: CDR1 SQVTM, CDR2 ANQGSEA. The CDR3 spells CSVQVWAWSTETQYF. CDR3 nucleotides: TGCAGCGTTCAGGTCTGGGCATGGTCGACAGAGACCCAGTACTTC. The full variable domain, rest sourced from reference TRBV29-1 and TRBJ2-5, is SAVISQKPSRDICQRGTSLTIQCQVDSQVTMMFWYRQQPGQSLTLIATANQGSEATYESGFVIDKFPISRPNLTFSTLTVSNMSPEDSSIYLCSVQVWAWSTETQYFGPGTRLLVL.

This sequence joins TRBV5-1 and TRBJ2-3; 9 bases line up with TRBD2. V shed 4 bases, J shed 4 bases, and the junction held 7 bases outside the gene matches. The CDR3 extends over 15 amino acids. Germline loops: CDR1 SGHRS, CDR2 YFSETQ. CDR3 amino acids: CASSLGSGGPDTQYF. For the CDR3, the DNA is TGCGCCAGCAGCCTGGGAAGCGGGGGGCCAGATACGCAGTATTTT. The complete variable domain, with remaining parts taken from reference TRBV5-1 and TRBJ2-3, reads KAGVTQTPRYLIKTRGQQVTLSCSPISGHRSVSWYQQTPGQGLQFLFEYFSETQRNKGNFPGRFSGRQFSNSRSEMNVSTLELGDSALYLCASSLGSGGPDTQYFGPGTRLTVL.

The chain recombines TRBV7-9 with TRBJ2-7; D unresolved. The germline gives CDR1 SEHNR, CDR2 FQNEAQ (reference sequence). V lost 3 bases and J lost 0, with 6 bases in between. The CDR3 runs to 13 residues. CDR3 in amino acids: CASSFISSYEQYF. In nucleotides, the CDR3 is TGTGCCAGCAGCTTCATTAGCTCCTACGAGCAGTACTTC. Full variable domain (remainder filled in from reference TRBV7-9 and TRBJ2-7): DTGVSQNPRHKITKRGQNVTFRCDPISEHNRLYWYRQTLGQGPEFLTYFQNEAQLEKSRLLSDRFSAERPKGSFSTLEIQRTEQGDSAMYLCASSFISSYEQYFGPGTRLTVT.

J is TRBJ2-2 and V is TRBV6-4; D gene uncertain. Between the trimmed V and J ends, which lost 3 bases and 6 bases, there was a span of 8 bases. From germline, CDR1 is MRHNA and CDR2 SNTAGT. The CDR3 consists of 13 residues. In DNA form, the CDR3 reads TGTGCCAGCAGTGATGGCACCGCCGGGGAGCTGTTTTTT. Its translation is CASSDGTAGELFF.

This chain connects TRBV18 to TRBJ1-1; 9 nucleotides match TRBD1. The CDR3 length is 14 residues. In germline, CDR1 is KGHSH, CDR2 LQKENI. The V segment lost 4 bases and the J segment 5 bases; nucleotides outside the gene matches: 5. CDR3 in amino acids: CASSRDRVGTEAFF. In nucleotides, the CDR3 is TGTGCCAGCTCACGGGACAGGGTTGGTACTGAAGCTTTCTTT.

A remark on this clone: At one of its ends the junction is not consistent with the germline gene, which may arise from a read error. The chain carries TRBV7-7 and TRBJ2-1; 10 bases map to TRBD2. This CDR3 is 15 amino acids long. Germline-derived CDR1 and CDR2 are SSHAT and FNYEAQ (reference sequence). Here the CDR3 reads CASSFCLAGANEQFF. CDR3 DNA sequence: TGTGCTAGCAGCTTCTGCCTAGCGGGAGCAAATGAGCAGTTCTTC.

The chain joins TRBV13 to TRBJ2-1; D uncertain. Trimming pared 5 bases from V and 5 bases from J, leaving 19 bases between. This CDR3 region has 16 residues. The V gene's germline CDR1 is PRHDT and CDR2 FYEKMQ (reference sequence). Written as DNA, the CDR3 is TGTGCCAGCAGCCCTCCCGGGTTGTCGAAACACAATGAGCAGTTCTTC. Amino acids: CASSPPGLSKHNEQFF.

The rearrangement uses TRBV27 and TRBJ2-1; the D gene is possibly TRBD1 (6 bases). V was cut by 4 bases and J by 2 bases, with 24 bases left in between. Germline V gene sequence: CDR1 MNHEY, CDR2 SMNVEV (reference sequence). The CDR3 is 19 amino acids. In DNA form, the CDR3 reads TGTGCCAGCAGTTCTATGGGGTTAAAGGGGGAAAGGCCCTACAATGAGCAGTTCTTC. Translation: CASSSMGLKGERPYNEQFF.

The rearrangement uses TRBV6-5 and TRBJ1-1; D unclear. The V gene lost 0 bases and the J gene lost 5 bases, with 13 bases spanning the gap. The germline gives CDR1 MNHEY, CDR2 SVGAGI. The CDR3 consists of 15 residues. The CDR3 sequence is CASSYSTTTGTEAFF. DNA of the CDR3: TGTGCCAGCAGTTACTCGACGACTACGGGGACTGAAGCTTTCTTT.

This sequence joins TRBV27 and TRBJ1-6, with D perhaps matching TRBD1 (5 bases). The CDR3 has 14 residues. Trimming cost V 3 bases and J 7 bases, with 10 bases left between them. Germline lookup yields CDR1 MNHEY and CDR2 SMNVEV (reference sequence). The CDR3 sequence is CASSLAGLNSPLHF. The CDR3 DNA reads TGTGCCAGCAGTTTGGCGGGGCTGAATTCACCCCTCCACTTT.

A word on this clone: One junction end disagrees with the germline gene, perhaps due to a read error. The same CDR3 is also encoded by other DNA sequences in this sample. The chain links TRBV30 to TRBJ1-1, with TRBD1 matching over 8 bases. This CDR3 has 12 residues. Germline CDR1 reads GTSNPN; CDR2 reads SVGIG (reference sequence). For the CDR3, the DNA is TGTGCCTGGAGCCCCTGGGACAGGTGGATAGGTTTT. It specifies CAWSPWDRWIGF.

The rearrangement uses TRBV27 and TRBJ2-1; TRBD2 matches at 10 bases. V lost 7 bases to trimming and J lost 5 bases; unmatched junction nucleotides: 11. This CDR3 is 16 amino acids long. CDR1 is MNHEY, CDR2 SMNVEV, per germline (reference sequence). The CDR3 nucleotides are TGTGCCAGCACCCTCTGGGGGACTAGCGCCGACAATGAGCAGTTCTTC. Translation: CASTLWGTSADNEQFF.

The V call is TRBV18, the J call TRBJ1-5, with D possibly TRBD1 on 5 matching bases. V lost 2 bases and J lost 4, with 9 bases in between. The CDR3 runs 14 residues. The germline V gene has CDR1 KGHSH and CDR2 LQKENI. Here the CDR3 reads CASSPGQANQPQHF. In DNA form, the CDR3 reads TGTGCCAGCTCACCAGGACAAGCAAATCAGCCCCAGCATTTT.